Below are 4 T cell receptor beta chains sequenced from a single sample in a study of kidney transplant recipient with SARS-CoV-2 infection. MiXCR, run by TCRdb on the reads, gives a single entry per CDR3 protein. The table lists 250,000 or so distinct CDR3 sequences, less than 35% of them singletons. The source was a blood sample, collected at baseline and between days 110 and 120 from a kidney transplant recipient. All receptors come from a male patient in his 30s who had COVID-19 and was a kidney transplant recipient. Some T cells may be supplied by the graft donor.

As regards this clonotype: A far larger clone is one nucleotide away, so this likely arose from a read error. The genes are TRBV25-1 and TRBJ2-1, with a possible D match to TRBD1 (6 bases). The end of the DNA aligns better with TRBJ2-7, so the J call may be wrong. Looked up from germline, CDR1 is MGHDK and CDR2 is SYGVNS. The CDR3 is 16 amino acids. CDR3 DNA: TGTGCCAGCAGTGCGAGACAGGCCTATTCTCTTTACGAGCAGTACTTC. It translates to CASSARQAYSLYEQYF.

This clonotype was seen at least ten times. The chain employs TRBV18 and TRBJ1-6; a possible D gene is TRBD1 (5 bases). V lost 0 bases to trimming and J lost 14 bases, with 14 bases between them. This CDR3 contains 14 residues. Germline V CDR1 and CDR2: KGHSH, LQKENI. The CDR3 sequence is CASSPPAGGSALHF. As DNA, the CDR3 is TGTGCCAGCTCACCACCTGCTGGGGGGTCGGCCCTCCACTTT.

About this clonotype itself: Given a much more abundant clone one base away, this may be a read error. V usage is TRBV19 and J usage is TRBJ1-3; D call uncertain. Trimming removed 11 bases from V and 4 bases from J, with 12 bases in between. Germline loops: CDR1 LNHDA, CDR2 SQIVND (reference sequence). This CDR3 is 12 amino acids long. The CDR3: CAARQPGNTIYF. The CDR3 coding sequence is TGTGCCGCGAGACAACCGGGAAACACCATATATTTT.

On this clonotype: A read error is possible here, since a much larger clone lies one base away. The V gene is TRBV27, the J gene TRBJ2-4; either TRBD1 or TRBD2 may fit D (7 bases each). Deletions cut 4 bases from V and 11 bases from J, with 24 bases between. CDR1 is MNHEY, CDR2 SMNVEV, per germline (reference sequence). This CDR3 region has 16 residues. The CDR3 DNA sequence: TGTGCCAGCAGTTCTCGGTTGGTCCAGGGGGGGGTCGTTCAGTACTTC. Translation gives CASSSRLVQGGVVQYF.